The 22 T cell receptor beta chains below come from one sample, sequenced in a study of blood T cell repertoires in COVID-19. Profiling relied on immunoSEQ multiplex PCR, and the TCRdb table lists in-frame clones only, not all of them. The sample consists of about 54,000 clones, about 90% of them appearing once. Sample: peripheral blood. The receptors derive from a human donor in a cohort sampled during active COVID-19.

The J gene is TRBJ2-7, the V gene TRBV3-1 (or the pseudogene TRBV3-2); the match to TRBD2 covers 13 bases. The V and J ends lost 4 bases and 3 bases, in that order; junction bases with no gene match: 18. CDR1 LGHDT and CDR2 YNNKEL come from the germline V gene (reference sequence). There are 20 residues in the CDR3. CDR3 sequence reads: CASSPGTSGEGPLIDYEQYF. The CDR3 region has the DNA TGTGCCAGCAGCCCCGGGACTAGCGGGGAGGGCCCATTAATCGACTACGAGCAGTACTTC.

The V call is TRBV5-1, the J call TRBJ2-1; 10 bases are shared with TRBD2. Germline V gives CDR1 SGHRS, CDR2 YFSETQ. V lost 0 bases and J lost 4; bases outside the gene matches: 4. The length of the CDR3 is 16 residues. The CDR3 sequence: CASSLVASGGYNEQFF. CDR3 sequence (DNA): TGCGCCAGCAGCTTGGTGGCTAGCGGGGGTTACAATGAGCAGTTCTTC.

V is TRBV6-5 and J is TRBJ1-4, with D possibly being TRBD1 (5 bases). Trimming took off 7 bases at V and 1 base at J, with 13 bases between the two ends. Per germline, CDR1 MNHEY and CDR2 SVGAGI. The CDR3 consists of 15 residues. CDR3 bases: TGTGCCAGCACTGGTCAAGGGGTAACTAATGAAAAACTGTTTTTT. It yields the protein CASTGQGVTNEKLFF.

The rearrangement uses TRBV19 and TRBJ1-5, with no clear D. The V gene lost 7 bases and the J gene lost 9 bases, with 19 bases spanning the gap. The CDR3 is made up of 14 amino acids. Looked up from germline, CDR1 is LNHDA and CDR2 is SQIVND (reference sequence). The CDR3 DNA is TGTGCCAGTAACCTCCGGACGGGGAGTGGGCCCCAGCATTTT. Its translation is CASNLRTGSGPQHF.

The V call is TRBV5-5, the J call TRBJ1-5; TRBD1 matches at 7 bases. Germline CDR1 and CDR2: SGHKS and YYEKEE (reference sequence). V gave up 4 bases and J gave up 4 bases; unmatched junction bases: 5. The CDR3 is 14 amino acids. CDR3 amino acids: CASSPGTVNQPQHF. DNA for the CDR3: TGTGCCAGCAGCCCCGGGACAGTTAATCAGCCCCAGCATTTT.

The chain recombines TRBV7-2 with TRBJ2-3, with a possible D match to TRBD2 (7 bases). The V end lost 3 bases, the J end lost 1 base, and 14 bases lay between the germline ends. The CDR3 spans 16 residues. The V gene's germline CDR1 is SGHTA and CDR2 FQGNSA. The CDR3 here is CASSFGGGRGTDTQYF. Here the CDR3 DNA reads TGTGCCAGCAGCTTTGGGGGGGGGCGTGGCACAGATACGCAGTATTTT. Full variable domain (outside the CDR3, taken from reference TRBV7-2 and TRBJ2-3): GAGVSQSPSNKVTEKGKDVELRCDPISGHTALYWYRQSLGQGLEFLIYFQGNSAPDKSGLPSDRFSAERTGGSVSTLTIQRTQQEDSAVYLCASSFGGGRGTDTQYFGPGTRLTVL.

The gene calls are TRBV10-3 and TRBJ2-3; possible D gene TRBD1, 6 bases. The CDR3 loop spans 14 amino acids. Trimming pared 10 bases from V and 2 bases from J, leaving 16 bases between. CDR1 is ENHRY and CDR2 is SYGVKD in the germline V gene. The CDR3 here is CATSPDRFTDTQYF. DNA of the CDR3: TGTGCCACCTCTCCGGACAGATTCACAGATACGCAGTATTTT.

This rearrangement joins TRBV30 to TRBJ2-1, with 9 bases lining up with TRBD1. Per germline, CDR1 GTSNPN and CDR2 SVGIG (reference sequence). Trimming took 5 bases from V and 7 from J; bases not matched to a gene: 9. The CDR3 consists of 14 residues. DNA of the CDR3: TGTGCCTGGTGCTTACAGGGGGCTAGGAATGAGCAGTTCTTC. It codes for CAWCLQGARNEQFF.

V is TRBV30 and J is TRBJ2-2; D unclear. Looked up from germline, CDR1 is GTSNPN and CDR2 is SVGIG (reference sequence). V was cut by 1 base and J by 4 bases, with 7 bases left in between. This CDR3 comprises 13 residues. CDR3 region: CAWSGTITGELFF. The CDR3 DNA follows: TGTGCCTGGAGTGGAACTATCACCGGGGAGCTGTTTTTT.

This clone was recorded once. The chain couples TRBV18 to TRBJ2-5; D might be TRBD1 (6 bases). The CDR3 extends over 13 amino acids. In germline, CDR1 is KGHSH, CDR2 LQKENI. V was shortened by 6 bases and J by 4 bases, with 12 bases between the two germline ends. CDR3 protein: CASSATGGETQYF. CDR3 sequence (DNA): TGTGCCAGCTCTGCGACAGGCGGAGAGACCCAGTACTTC.

DNA of the CDR3: TGTGCCAGCAGCTTGGACCCTGGCGGGTCCAACGTCCTGACTTTC. It encodes CASSLDPGGSNVLTF. The rearrangement uses TRBV5-4 and TRBJ2-6, with TRBD2 as a possible D gene (5 bases). The V end lost 0 bases, the J end lost 8 bases, and 12 bases lay between the germline ends. Germline V gene data show CDR1 as SGHNT and CDR2 as YYREEE (reference sequence). The CDR3 runs to 15 residues. The whole variable domain, filled in from reference TRBV5-4 and TRBJ2-6, reads ETGVTQSPTHLIKTRGQQVTLRCSSQSGHNTVSWYQQALGQGPQFIFQYYREEENGRGNFPPRFSGLQFPNYSSELNVNALELDDSALYLCASSLDPGGSNVLTFGAGSRLTVL.

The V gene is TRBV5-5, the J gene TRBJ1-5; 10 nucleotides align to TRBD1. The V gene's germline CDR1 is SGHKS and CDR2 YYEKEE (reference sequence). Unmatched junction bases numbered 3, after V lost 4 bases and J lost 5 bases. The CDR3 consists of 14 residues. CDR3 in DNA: TGTGCCAGCAGCGGCGGGACAGGGGATCAGCCCCAGCATTTT. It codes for CASSGGTGDQPQHF.

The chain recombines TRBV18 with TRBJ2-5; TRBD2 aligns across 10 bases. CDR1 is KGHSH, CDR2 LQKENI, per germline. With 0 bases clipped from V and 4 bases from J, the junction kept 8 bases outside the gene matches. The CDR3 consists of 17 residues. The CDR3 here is CASSPPGTSGASETQYF. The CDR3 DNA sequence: TGTGCCAGCTCACCACCCGGAACTAGCGGGGCTTCAGAGACCCAGTACTTC.

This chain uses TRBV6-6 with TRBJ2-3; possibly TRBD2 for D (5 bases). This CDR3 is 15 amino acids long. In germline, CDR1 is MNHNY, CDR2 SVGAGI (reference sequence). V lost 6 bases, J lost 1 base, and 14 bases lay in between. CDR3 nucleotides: TGTGCCAGCAGCAAGGGTAGGCGGGGCACAGATACGCAGTATTTT. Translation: CASSKGRRGTDTQYF.

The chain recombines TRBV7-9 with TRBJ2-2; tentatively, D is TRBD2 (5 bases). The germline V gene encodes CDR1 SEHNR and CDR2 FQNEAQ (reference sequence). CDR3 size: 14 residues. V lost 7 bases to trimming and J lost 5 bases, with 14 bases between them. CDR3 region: CASTVRTGTGELFF. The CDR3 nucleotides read TGTGCCAGCACCGTCCGGACTGGGACCGGGGAGCTGTTTTTT.

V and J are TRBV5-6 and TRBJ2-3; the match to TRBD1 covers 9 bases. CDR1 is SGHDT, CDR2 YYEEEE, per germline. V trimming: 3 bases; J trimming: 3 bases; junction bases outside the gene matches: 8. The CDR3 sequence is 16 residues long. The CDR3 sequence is CASSWRTGAETDTQYF. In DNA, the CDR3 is TGTGCCAGCAGCTGGAGGACAGGGGCAGAGACAGATACGCAGTATTTT.

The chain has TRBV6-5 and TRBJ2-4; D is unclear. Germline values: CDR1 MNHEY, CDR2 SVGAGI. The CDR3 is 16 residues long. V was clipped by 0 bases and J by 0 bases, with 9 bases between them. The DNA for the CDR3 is TGTGCCAGCAGTTACTCGGCAGGTTTAGCCAAAAACATTCAGTACTTC. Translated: CASSYSAGLAKNIQYF.

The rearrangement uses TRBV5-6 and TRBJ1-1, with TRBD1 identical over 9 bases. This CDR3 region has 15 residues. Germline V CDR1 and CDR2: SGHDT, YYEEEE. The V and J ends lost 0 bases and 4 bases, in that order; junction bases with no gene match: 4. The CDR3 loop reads CASSLGPGQGTEAFF. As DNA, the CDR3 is TGTGCCAGCAGCTTGGGTCCGGGACAGGGCACTGAAGCTTTCTTT.

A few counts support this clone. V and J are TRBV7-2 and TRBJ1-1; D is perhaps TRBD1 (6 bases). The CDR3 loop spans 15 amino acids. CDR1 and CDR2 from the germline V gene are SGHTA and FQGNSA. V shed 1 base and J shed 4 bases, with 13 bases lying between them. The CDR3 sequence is CASSLGQGQGTEAFF. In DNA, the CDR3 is TGTGCCAGCAGCTTAGGCCAGGGGCAGGGCACTGAAGCTTTCTTT.

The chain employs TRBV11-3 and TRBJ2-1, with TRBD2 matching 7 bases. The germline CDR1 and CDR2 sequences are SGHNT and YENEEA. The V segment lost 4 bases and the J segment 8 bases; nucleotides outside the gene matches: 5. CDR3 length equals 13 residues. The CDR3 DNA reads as TGTGCCAGCAGCTCGACTAGCATCCATGAGCAGTTCTTC. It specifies CASSSTSIHEQFF.

The DNA of the CDR3 is TGTGCCACCTCGGGCGGGACAGCGCTTAACTATGGCTACACCTTC. It is translated as CATSGGTALNYGYTF. V is TRBV10-3 and J is TRBJ1-2; 7 bases are a match to TRBD1. Germline lookup yields CDR1 ENHRY and CDR2 SYGVKD. J was trimmed by 1 base and V by 10 bases; bases with no gene match: 12. The CDR3 is 15 residues long.

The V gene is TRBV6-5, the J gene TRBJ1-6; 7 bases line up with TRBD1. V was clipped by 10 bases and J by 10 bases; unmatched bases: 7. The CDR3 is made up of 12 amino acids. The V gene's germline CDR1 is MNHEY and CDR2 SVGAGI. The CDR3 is CATRQGDSPLHF. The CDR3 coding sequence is TGTGCCACCCGACAGGGAGACTCACCCCTCCACTTT.